The 30 T cell receptor beta chains listed next were all sequenced from one sample in a study of OX40 agonist ivuxolimab in advanced cancers. TCRdb's copy holds only in-frame clones and misses some; the assay was immunoSEQ multiplex PCR. The profile shows about 49,000 clones, about 85% of them singletons. The source material was CD4+ or CD8+ T cells sorted from blood, sampled in a trial of the OX40 agonist ivuxolimab. The source of these receptors is an adult with an advanced solid tumor such as melanoma, head and neck, liver or kidney cancer.

The chain couples TRBV28 to TRBJ2-1; either TRBD1 or TRBD2 may supply D (5 bases each). The CDR3 is 12 amino acids. CDR1 is MDHEN, CDR2 SYDVKM, per germline. Trimming shortened V by 4 bases and J by 9 bases, and 10 bases separated the two germline ends. This CDR3 reads CASSYTRGEQFF. In nucleotides, the CDR3 is TGTGCCAGCAGTTATACTAGGGGTGAGCAGTTCTTC.

The CDR3 region is CASTTGGGYTF. CDR3 nucleotide sequence: TGTGCCAGCACCACTGGGGGCGGCTACACCTTC. The chain has TRBV27 and TRBJ1-2; D may be TRBD1 (6 bases). This CDR3 is built from 11 residues. The V and J ends lost 7 bases and 8 bases respectively, with 11 bases between them. Germline CDR1 reads MNHEY; CDR2 reads SMNVEV (reference sequence).

This chain links TRBV6-5 with TRBJ1-5, with 12 nucleotides matching TRBD1. V trimming: 4 bases; J trimming: 7 bases; junction bases outside the gene matches: 5. The CDR3 covers 15 residues. The germline CDR1 and CDR2 sequences are MNHEY and SVGAGI. The CDR3 protein is CASSWDRGLGQPQHF. DNA of the CDR3: TGTGCCAGCAGTTGGGACAGGGGGCTGGGACAGCCCCAGCATTTT.

The chain employs TRBV7-3 and TRBJ2-5, with no clear D. Germline assignment: CDR1 SGHTA and CDR2 FQGTGA. V was clipped by 2 bases and J by 2 bases, with 6 bases between them. This CDR3 comprises 13 residues. CDR3 sequence: CASSLGLQETQYF. In DNA, the CDR3 is TGTGCCAGCAGCTTAGGATTGCAAGAGACCCAGTACTTC.

This clone was counted only a few times. The chain uses TRBV29-1 and TRBJ1-4; the D is unclear. V was trimmed by 4 bases and J by 10 bases, leaving 7 bases between them. There are 10 residues in the CDR3. CDR1 and CDR2 from the germline V gene are SQVTM and ANQGSEA. For the CDR3, the DNA is TGCAGCGTTGTTCATGGAAAACTGTTTTTT. This sequence encodes CSVVHGKLFF.

The rearrangement joins TRBV5-6 to TRBJ1-1; D is unclear. Germline V gives CDR1 SGHDT, CDR2 YYEEEE. Trimming left V 1 base short and J 11 bases short, with 18 bases between. The CDR3 loop spans 14 amino acids. The CDR3: CASSLSAVGWRAFF. Written as DNA, the CDR3 is TGTGCCAGCAGCTTGAGTGCAGTCGGATGGAGGGCTTTCTTT. Using reference TRBV5-6 and TRBJ1-1 for the parts outside the CDR3, the full variable domain is DAGVTQSPTHLIKTRGQQVTLRCSPKSGHDTVSWYQQALGQGPQFIFQYYEEEERQRGNFPDRFSGHQFPNYSSELNVNALLLGDSALYLCASSLSAVGWRAFFGQGTRLTVV.

The V and J genes are TRBV6-6 and TRBJ2-7, with 8 bases matching TRBD1. The CDR3 contains 14 residues. The V and J ends lost 2 bases and 2 bases, in that order; junction bases with no gene match: 2. Germline V gives CDR1 MNHNY, CDR2 SVGAGI (reference sequence). The CDR3, as DNA: TGTGCCAGCAGTTACGTGGACAGGGCCTACGAGCAGTACTTC. Its protein is CASSYVDRAYEQYF.

J is TRBJ1-2 and V is TRBV2; 7 bases are a match to TRBD1. With V trimmed by 6 bases and J by 4 bases, 11 bases remained unmatched. The germline V gene encodes CDR1 SNHLY and CDR2 FYNNEI. The CDR3 has 15 amino acids. The CDR3 loop reads CASRDPRQGTYGYTF. The CDR3 DNA reads as TGTGCCAGCAGGGACCCCAGACAGGGCACCTATGGCTACACCTTC. The full variable domain, with the rest looked up from reference TRBV2 and TRBJ1-2, is EPEVTQTPSHQVTQMGQEVILRCVPISNHLYFYWYRQILGQKVEFLVSFYNNEISEKSEIFDDQFSVERPDGSNFTLKIRSTKLEDSAMYFCASRDPRQGTYGYTFGSGTRLTVV.

The rearrangement links TRBV6-1 to TRBJ2-3; 10 nucleotides align to TRBD2. CDR3 length: 15 residues. The trim removed 5 bases at V and 2 bases at J, leaving 4 bases unmatched. Germline V gene data show CDR1 as MNHNS and CDR2 as SASEGT. As DNA, the CDR3 is TGTGCCAGCAGTAACCTAGCGGGGGACACAGATACGCAGTATTTT. Its translation: CASSNLAGDTDTQYF.

The V call is TRBV9, the J call TRBJ2-1, with D unclear. Germline V CDR1 and CDR2: SGDLS, YYNGEE. The V and J ends lost 3 bases and 7 bases respectively, with 11 bases between them. This CDR3 comprises 13 residues. Written as DNA, the CDR3 is TGTGCCAGCAGCGGCCCGGGTGGGAATGAGCAGTTCTTC. This codes for CASSGPGGNEQFF.

This clone was seen a single time. The chain carries TRBV21-1 and TRBJ2-2; no DNA check was done on the table's D call, TRBD1. TRBV21-1 is labeled a pseudogene. This CDR3 has 15 amino acids. In DNA, the CDR3 is TGTGCCAGCAGCACCCGACACGCGAACACCGGGGAGCTGTTTTTT. This encodes CASSTRHANTGELFF.

This clone has a handful of counts. This chain links TRBV11-2 with TRBJ2-5; 7 bases fit TRBD2. CDR3 length: 15 residues. The V gene's germline CDR1 is SGHAT and CDR2 FQNNGV. V trimming: 5 bases; J trimming: 1 base; junction bases outside the gene matches: 7. CDR3 sequence reads: CASSGGDGVQETQYF. The CDR3 DNA is TGTGCCAGCAGCGGGGGGGATGGAGTCCAAGAGACCCAGTACTTC.

The chain employs TRBV9 and TRBJ1-5, with 9 bases matching TRBD1. CDR1 is SGDLS, CDR2 YYNGEE, per germline. The CDR3 contains 16 residues. V trimming: 0 bases; J trimming: 3 bases; junction bases outside the gene matches: 4. CDR3 nucleotide sequence: TGTGCCAGCAGCGTAGGGGGGACAGGGCCCAATCAGCCCCAGCATTTT. As protein: CASSVGGTGPNQPQHF.

The rearrangement uses TRBV27 and TRBJ2-3; D not certain. This CDR3 is built from 15 residues. Germline V gene data show CDR1 as MNHEY and CDR2 as SMNVEV (reference sequence). V lost 3 bases to trimming and J lost 4 bases, with 14 bases between them. The CDR3 coding sequence is TGTGCCAGCAGTTTGGGCACCACTAACGCAGATACGCAGTATTTT. This codes for CASSLGTTNADTQYF.

This clone was seen only a few times. This chain connects TRBV7-9 to TRBJ2-1; maybe TRBD2 (7 bases). CDR1 is SEHNR, CDR2 FQNEAQ, per germline (reference sequence). The germline V and J ends were trimmed by 6 bases and 7 bases, with 19 bases remaining between them. The CDR3 totals 15 residues. The CDR3: CASRSEGGPYNEQFF. The CDR3 DNA is TGTGCCAGCAGATCAGAGGGGGGGCCATATAATGAGCAGTTCTTC.

The chain joins TRBV7-3 to TRBJ2-2, with D perhaps matching TRBD1 (7 bases). V lost 5 bases to trimming and J lost 2 bases, with 15 bases between them. Germline lookup yields CDR1 SGHTA and CDR2 FQGTGA. This CDR3 comprises 16 residues. CDR3 sequence (DNA): TGTGCCAGCAGCCCCTCGACAGGGACTAACACCGGGGAGCTGTTTTTT. Amino acid sequence: CASSPSTGTNTGELFF.

This chain links TRBV6-5 with TRBJ2-2; D not certain. Germline CDR1 reads MNHEY; CDR2 reads SVGAGI. The CDR3 totals 14 residues. V was shortened by 2 bases and J by 4 bases, with 8 bases between the two germline ends. CDR3 in amino acids: CASSYEVATGELFF. In nucleotides, the CDR3 is TGTGCCAGCAGTTACGAGGTAGCCACCGGGGAGCTGTTTTTT.

The rearrangement links TRBV5-1 to TRBJ2-2, with no clear D. V dropped 1 base and J dropped 4 bases, with 8 bases sitting between them. The CDR3 extends over 14 amino acids. Looked up from germline, CDR1 is SGHRS and CDR2 is YFSETQ. The CDR3 DNA reads TGCGCCAGCAGCTTGCCTTCAGGCACCGGGGAGCTGTTTTTT. It is translated as CASSLPSGTGELFF.

This rearrangement joins TRBV7-9 to TRBJ2-5; TRBD2 is a possible D gene (5 bases). This CDR3 is built from 14 residues. V lost 3 bases, J lost 5 bases, and 13 bases lay in between. Looked up from germline, CDR1 is SEHNR and CDR2 is FQNEAQ (reference sequence). CDR3 loop: CASSLETRGETQYF. CDR3 nucleotide sequence: TGTGCCAGCAGCTTGGAAACCCGCGGGGAGACCCAGTACTTC. The variable domain in full, completed from reference TRBV7-9 and TRBJ2-5, reads DTGVSQNPRHKITKRGQNVTFRCDPISEHNRLYWYRQTLGQGPEFLTYFQNEAQLEKSRLLSDRFSAERPKGSFSTLEIQRTEQGDSAMYLCASSLETRGETQYFGPGTRLLVL.

As to this clone: At the DNA level, this CDR3 is encoded by other sequences in the same sample as well. The chain couples TRBV11-2 to TRBJ2-3; 9 bases fit TRBD2. Trimming cost V 5 bases and J 3 bases; bases outside gene matches: 9. Germline V gene lookup returns CDR1 SGHAT and CDR2 FQNNGV. This CDR3 spans 16 amino acids. CDR3 bases: TGTGCCAGCAGCCCCTTGAGCGGGGGGTGGACAGATACGCAGTATTTT. Its translation is CASSPLSGGWTDTQYF.

This clone was seen just once. The DNA for the CDR3 is TGTGCCAGCAGCTACCAGGGTAATTCACCCCTCCACTTT. Its protein product is CASSYQGNSPLHF. The rearrangement joins TRBV5-6 to TRBJ1-6; a possible D gene is TRBD1 (5 bases). Germline-derived CDR1 and CDR2 are SGHDT and YYEEEE. V lost 3 bases and J 6 bases, leaving 7 bases between the germline ends. There are 13 residues in the CDR3.

This chain uses TRBV6-1 with TRBJ2-7; D ambiguous. Trimming cost V 7 bases and J 5 bases, with 12 bases left between them. Germline V lookup: CDR1 MNHNS, CDR2 SASEGT. The CDR3 extends over 12 amino acids. Here the CDR3 reads CASNARWNEQYF. The CDR3 coding sequence is TGTGCCAGCAACGCAAGGTGGAACGAGCAGTACTTC.

The chain uses TRBV28 and TRBJ1-3; D might be TRBD1 (5 bases). Germline lookup yields CDR1 MDHEN and CDR2 SYDVKM. The CDR3 extends over 13 amino acids. The germline V and J ends were trimmed by 9 bases and 2 bases, with 11 bases remaining between them. CDR3 in amino acids: CASTGPTGNTIYF. CDR3 bases: TGTGCCAGTACGGGACCAACTGGAAACACCATATATTTT.

This sequence joins TRBV27 and TRBJ2-1, with a tentative D call TRBD1 (6 bases). Germline loops: CDR1 MNHEY, CDR2 SMNVEV (reference sequence). The V and J ends lost 0 bases and 0 bases respectively, with 12 bases between them. This CDR3 region has 17 residues. The chain's CDR3 is CASSLSGTSLSYNEQFF. Here the CDR3 DNA reads TGTGCCAGCAGTTTATCGGGGACATCCCTCTCCTACAATGAGCAGTTCTTC.

This chain links TRBV27 with TRBJ1-5, with unresolved D. Looked up from germline, CDR1 is MNHEY and CDR2 is SMNVEV (reference sequence). The CDR3 is made up of 13 amino acids. Trimming took off 8 bases at V and 2 bases at J, with 10 bases between the two ends. CDR3 sequence reads: CASRGRGNQPQHF. In DNA form, the CDR3 reads TGTGCCAGCCGAGGTCGGGGCAATCAGCCCCAGCATTTT.

This clone was seen a few times. The genes are TRBV6-1 and TRBJ1-2; perhaps TRBD1 as D (6 bases). V was pared by 11 bases and J by 0 bases, with 10 bases between. The germline V gene encodes CDR1 MNHNS and CDR2 SASEGT. This CDR3 is built from 12 residues. As DNA, the CDR3 is TGTGCCGGTGGGGACACTAACTATGGCTACACCTTC. Its protein product is CAGGDTNYGYTF.

The rearrangement links TRBV6-1 to TRBJ1-1; no clear D. Trimming shortened V by 3 bases and J by 8 bases, and 13 bases separated the two germline ends. From germline, CDR1 is MNHNS and CDR2 SASEGT. This CDR3 contains 13 residues. This CDR3 reads CASSDAVQGEAFF. Here the CDR3 DNA reads TGTGCCAGCAGTGACGCCGTGCAAGGCGAAGCTTTCTTT.

The gene calls are TRBV9 and TRBJ2-1; 7 nucleotides line up with TRBD2. Germline lookup yields CDR1 SGDLS and CDR2 YYNGEE. The CDR3 has 15 residues. With 4 bases clipped from V and 8 bases from J, the junction kept 12 bases outside the gene matches. CDR3 DNA sequence: TGTGCCAGCAGCATATACCACCTCGGGGGGTATGAGCAGTTCTTC. Translation: CASSIYHLGGYEQFF.

The chain is built from TRBV12-5 and TRBJ2-7; 7 nucleotides agree with TRBD1. Looked up from germline, CDR1 is LGHNT and CDR2 is FRNRAP. The CDR3 has 15 residues. V gave up 3 bases and J gave up 6 bases; unmatched junction bases: 11. The CDR3 is CASGFDRVGFGEQYV. The CDR3 bases are TGTGCTAGTGGTTTCGACAGGGTCGGATTCGGCGAGCAGTACGTC.

This rearrangement joins TRBV9 to TRBJ1-5, with D perhaps matching TRBD1 (5 bases). The germline gives CDR1 SGDLS, CDR2 YYNGEE. The CDR3 is 14 residues long. V gave up 0 bases and J gave up 6 bases, with 10 bases separating them. CDR3 sequence (DNA): TGTGCCAGCAGCGTAGGGGGGGTTGGTCAGCCCCAGCATTTT. Protein product: CASSVGGVGQPQHF.